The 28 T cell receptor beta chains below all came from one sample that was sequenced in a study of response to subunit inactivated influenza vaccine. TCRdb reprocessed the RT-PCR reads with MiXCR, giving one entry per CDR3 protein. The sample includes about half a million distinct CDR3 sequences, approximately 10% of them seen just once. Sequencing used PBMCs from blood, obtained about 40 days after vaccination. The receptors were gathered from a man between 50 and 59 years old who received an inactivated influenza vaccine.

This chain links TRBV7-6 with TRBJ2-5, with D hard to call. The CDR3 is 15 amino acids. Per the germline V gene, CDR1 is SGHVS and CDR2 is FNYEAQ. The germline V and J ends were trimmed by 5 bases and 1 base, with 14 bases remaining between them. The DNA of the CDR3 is TGTGCCAGCAGCCCTCTTGCCCCGGCCCAAGAGACCCAGTACTTC. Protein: CASSPLAPAQETQYF.

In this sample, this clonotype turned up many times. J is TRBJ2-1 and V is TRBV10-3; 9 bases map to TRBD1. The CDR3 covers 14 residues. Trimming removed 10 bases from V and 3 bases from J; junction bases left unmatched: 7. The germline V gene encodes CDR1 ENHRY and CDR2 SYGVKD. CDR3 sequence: CATNRDRDYNEQFF. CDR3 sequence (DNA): TGTGCCACAAACCGGGACAGGGACTACAATGAGCAGTTCTTC.

The DNA of the CDR3 is TGTGCCAGCAGTTTGGGTAGCGCGGAGGGTACGCAGTATTTT. It is translated as CASSLGSAEGTQYF. J is TRBJ2-3 and V is TRBV12-3 or TRBV12-4; D is possibly TRBD2 (6 bases). Between the trimmed V and J ends, which lost 3 bases and 8 bases, there was a span of 15 bases. The CDR3 consists of 14 residues.

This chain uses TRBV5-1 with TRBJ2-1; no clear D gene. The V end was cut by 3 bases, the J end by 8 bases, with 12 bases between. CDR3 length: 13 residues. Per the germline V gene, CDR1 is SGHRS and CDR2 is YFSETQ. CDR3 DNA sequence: TGCGCCAGCAGCTCTTCGACTCTCCATGAGCAGTTCTTC. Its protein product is CASSSSTLHEQFF.

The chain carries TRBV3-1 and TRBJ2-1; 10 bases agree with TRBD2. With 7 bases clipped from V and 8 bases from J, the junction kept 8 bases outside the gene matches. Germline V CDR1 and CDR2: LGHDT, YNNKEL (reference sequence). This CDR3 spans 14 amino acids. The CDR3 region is CASNHGTSVHEQFF. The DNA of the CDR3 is TGTGCCAGCAACCACGGGACTAGCGTGCATGAGCAGTTCTTC.

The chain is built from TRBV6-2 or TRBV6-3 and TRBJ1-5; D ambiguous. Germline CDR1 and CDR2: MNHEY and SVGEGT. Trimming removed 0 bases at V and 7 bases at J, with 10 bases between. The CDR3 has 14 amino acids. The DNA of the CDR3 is TGTGCCAGCAGTTACTCGGGTAGGTGGCAGCCCCAGCATTTT. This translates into CASSYSGRWQPQHF.

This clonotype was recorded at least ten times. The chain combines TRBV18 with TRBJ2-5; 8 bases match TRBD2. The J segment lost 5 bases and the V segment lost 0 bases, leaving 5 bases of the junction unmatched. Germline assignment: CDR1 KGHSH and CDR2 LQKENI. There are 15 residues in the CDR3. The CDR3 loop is CASSPPGLGEETQYF. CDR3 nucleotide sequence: TGTGCCAGCTCACCACCGGGACTAGGGGAGGAGACCCAGTACTTC.

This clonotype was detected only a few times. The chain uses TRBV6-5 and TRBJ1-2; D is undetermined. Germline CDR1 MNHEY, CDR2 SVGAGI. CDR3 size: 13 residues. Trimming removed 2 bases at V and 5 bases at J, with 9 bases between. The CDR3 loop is CASSYEIAYGYTF. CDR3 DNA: TGTGCCAGCAGTTACGAGATCGCGTATGGCTACACCTTC.

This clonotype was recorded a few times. CDR3 protein: CASSYSVPRGSYEQYF. The CDR3 DNA reads TGTGCCAGCAGTTACTCGGTCCCGAGGGGCTCCTACGAGCAGTACTTC. The rearrangement links TRBV6-5 to TRBJ2-7; tentatively, D is TRBD1 or TRBD2 (5 bases each). Trimming pared 0 bases from V and 0 bases from J, leaving 12 bases between. Germline V gives CDR1 MNHEY, CDR2 SVGAGI. CDR3 length: 16 residues.

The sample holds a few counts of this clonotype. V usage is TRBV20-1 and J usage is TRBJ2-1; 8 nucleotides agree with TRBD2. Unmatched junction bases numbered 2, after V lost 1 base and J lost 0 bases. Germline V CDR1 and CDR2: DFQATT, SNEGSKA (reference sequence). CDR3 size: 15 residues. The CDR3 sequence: CSARGAGGSYNEQFF. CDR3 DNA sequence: TGCAGTGCTAGAGGCGCGGGGGGCTCCTACAATGAGCAGTTCTTC.

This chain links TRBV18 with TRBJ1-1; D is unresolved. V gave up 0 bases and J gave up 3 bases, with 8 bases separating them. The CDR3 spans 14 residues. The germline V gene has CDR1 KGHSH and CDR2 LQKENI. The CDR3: CASSPPGGHTEAFF. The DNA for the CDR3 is TGTGCCAGCTCACCACCGGGTGGGCACACTGAAGCTTTCTTT.

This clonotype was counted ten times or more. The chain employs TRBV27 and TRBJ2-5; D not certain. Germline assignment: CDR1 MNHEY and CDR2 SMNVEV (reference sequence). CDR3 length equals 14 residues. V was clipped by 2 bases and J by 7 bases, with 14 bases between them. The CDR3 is CASSLTLGLTTQYF. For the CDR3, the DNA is TGTGCCAGCAGTTTAACTTTGGGTCTGACGACCCAGTACTTC.

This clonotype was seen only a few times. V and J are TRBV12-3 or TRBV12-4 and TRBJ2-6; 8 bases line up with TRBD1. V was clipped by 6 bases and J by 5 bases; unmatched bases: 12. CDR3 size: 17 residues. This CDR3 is CASSLGDRTLWANVLTF. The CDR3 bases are TGTGCCAGCAGCCTTGGGGACAGGACTCTGTGGGCCAACGTCCTGACTTTC.

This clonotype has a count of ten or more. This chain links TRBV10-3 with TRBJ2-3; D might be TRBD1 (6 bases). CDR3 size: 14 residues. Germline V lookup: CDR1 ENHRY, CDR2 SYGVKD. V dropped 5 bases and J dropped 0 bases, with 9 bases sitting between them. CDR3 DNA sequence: TGTGCCATCAGTAGAACAGGGAGCACAGATACGCAGTATTTT. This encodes CAISRTGSTDTQYF.

DNA for the CDR3: TGTGCCAGCTCGGATGTCGGGACCTACAATGAGCAGTTCTTC. It translates to CASSDVGTYNEQFF. This chain connects TRBV19 to TRBJ2-1, with D possibly TRBD2 on 5 matching bases. Germline CDR1 LNHDA, CDR2 SQIVND (reference sequence). This CDR3 comprises 14 residues. The V gene lost 9 bases and the J gene lost 2 bases, with 14 bases spanning the gap.

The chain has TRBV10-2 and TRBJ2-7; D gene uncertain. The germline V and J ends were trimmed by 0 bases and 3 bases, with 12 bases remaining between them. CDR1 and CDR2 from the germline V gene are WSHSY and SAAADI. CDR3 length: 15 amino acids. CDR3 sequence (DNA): TGCGCCAGCAGTGAGTCGAAACTACAACTCTACGAGCAGTACTTC. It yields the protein CASSESKLQLYEQYF.

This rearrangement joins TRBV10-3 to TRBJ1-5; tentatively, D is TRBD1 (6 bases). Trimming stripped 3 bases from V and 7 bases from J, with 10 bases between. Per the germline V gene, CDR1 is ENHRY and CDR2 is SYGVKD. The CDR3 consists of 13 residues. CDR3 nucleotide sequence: TGTGCCATCAGTGAATCGGGGGCCCAGCCCCAGCATTTT. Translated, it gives CAISESGAQPQHF.

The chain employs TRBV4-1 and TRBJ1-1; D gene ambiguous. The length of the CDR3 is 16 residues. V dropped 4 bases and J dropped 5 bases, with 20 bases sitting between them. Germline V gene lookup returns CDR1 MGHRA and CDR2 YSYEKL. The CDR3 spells CASSPIIWTAGTEAFF. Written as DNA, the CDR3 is TGCGCCAGCAGCCCCATTATCTGGACGGCGGGGACTGAAGCTTTCTTT.

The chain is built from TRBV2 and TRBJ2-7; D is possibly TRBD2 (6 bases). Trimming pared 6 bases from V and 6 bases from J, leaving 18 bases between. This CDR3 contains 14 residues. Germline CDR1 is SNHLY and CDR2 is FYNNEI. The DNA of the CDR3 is TGTGCCAGCAGCATTCGACCGGGAGCGGGCGAGCAGTACTTC. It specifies CASSIRPGAGEQYF.

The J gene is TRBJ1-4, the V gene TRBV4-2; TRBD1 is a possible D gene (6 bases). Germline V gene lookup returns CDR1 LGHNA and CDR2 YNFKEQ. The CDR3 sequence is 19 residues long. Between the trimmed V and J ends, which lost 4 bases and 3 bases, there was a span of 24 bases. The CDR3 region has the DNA TGTGCCAGCAGCCGCGTACCCGGGGGCGCAGGTTCGCCTAATGAAAAACTGTTTTTT. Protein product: CASSRVPGGAGSPNEKLFF.

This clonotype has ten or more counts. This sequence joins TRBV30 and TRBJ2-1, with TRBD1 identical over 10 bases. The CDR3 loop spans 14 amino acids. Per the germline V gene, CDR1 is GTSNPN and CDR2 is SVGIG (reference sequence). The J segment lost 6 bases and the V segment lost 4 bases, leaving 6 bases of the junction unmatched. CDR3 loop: CAWKGQGRSNEQFF. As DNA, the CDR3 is TGTGCCTGGAAGGGACAGGGGCGCTCCAATGAGCAGTTCTTC.

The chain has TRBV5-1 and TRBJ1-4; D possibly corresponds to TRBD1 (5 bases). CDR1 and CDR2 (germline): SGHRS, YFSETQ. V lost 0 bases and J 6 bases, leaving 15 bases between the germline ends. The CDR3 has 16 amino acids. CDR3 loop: CASSLVRQTDHEKLFF. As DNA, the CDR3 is TGCGCCAGCAGCTTGGTCAGACAGACCGACCATGAAAAACTGTTTTTT.

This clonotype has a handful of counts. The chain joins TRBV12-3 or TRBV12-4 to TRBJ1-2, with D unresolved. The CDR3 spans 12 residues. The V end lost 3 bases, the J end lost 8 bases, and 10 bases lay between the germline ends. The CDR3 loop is CASSFGRAGYTF. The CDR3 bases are TGTGCCAGCAGTTTCGGCAGAGCCGGCTACACCTTC.

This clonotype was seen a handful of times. Written as DNA, the CDR3 is TGTGCCAGCAGTTTGACGGTATCGAGCACAGATACGCAGTATTTT. Amino acids: CASSLTVSSTDTQYF. The chain uses TRBV28 and TRBJ2-3, with D uncertain. Trimming pared 3 bases from V and 0 bases from J, leaving 10 bases between. The CDR3 sequence is 15 residues long. Germline V lookup: CDR1 MDHEN, CDR2 SYDVKM.

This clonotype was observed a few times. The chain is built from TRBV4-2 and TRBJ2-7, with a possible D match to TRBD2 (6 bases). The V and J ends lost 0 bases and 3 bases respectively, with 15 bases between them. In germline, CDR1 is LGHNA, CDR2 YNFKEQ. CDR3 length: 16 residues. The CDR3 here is CASSQDRGTGVYEQYF. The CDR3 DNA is TGTGCCAGCAGCCAAGACCGGGGGACGGGAGTCTACGAGCAGTACTTC.

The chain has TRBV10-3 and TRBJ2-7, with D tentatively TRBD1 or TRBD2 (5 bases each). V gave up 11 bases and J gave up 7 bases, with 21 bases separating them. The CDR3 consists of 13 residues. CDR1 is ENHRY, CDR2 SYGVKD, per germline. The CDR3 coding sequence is TGTGCCGTAAAGCGGACACTCTTTGGGGAGCAGTACTTC. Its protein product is CAVKRTLFGEQYF.

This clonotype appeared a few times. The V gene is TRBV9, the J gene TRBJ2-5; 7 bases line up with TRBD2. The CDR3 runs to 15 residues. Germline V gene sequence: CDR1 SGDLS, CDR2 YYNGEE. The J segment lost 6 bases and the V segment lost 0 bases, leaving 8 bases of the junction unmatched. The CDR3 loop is CASSVGGRAVQTQYF. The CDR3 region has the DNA TGTGCCAGCAGCGTAGGTGGGAGGGCCGTCCAGACCCAGTACTTC.

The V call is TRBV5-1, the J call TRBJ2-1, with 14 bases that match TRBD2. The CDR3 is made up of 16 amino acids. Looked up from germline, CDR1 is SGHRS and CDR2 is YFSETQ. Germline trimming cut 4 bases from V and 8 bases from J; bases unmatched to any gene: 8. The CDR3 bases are TGCGCCAGCAGCCGCGGACTAGCGGGGGGCCACGATGAGCAGTTCTTC. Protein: CASSRGLAGGHDEQFF.